These T cell receptor beta chains were read from a single sample in a study of blood T cells in healthy people across ages. A single record per CDR3 protein comes from TCRdb applying MiXCR to the 5' RACE reads. In the table there are about 730,000 distinct CDR3 sequences, approximately 43% of which are singletons. The sequenced material came from blood. The receptors come from a woman aged 55-69 years in good health. Both conserved end residues are part of each CDR3. The D gene is left open where the match is weak. Size values are once, few and many counts, or a class for expanded clones, and some rows have none.

clone_size	d_call	j_call	v_call	cdr3_nt	cdr3_aa
few	-	TRBJ2-1	TRBV4-2	TGTGCCAGCAGCCAACCGACAACGACGGATGAGCAGTTCTTC	CASSQPTTTDEQFF
few	TRBD1	TRBJ2-7	TRBV2	TGTGCCAGCAGTGAAAGGACAGGGTCATACGAGCAGTACTTC	CASSERTGSYEQYF
-	-	TRBJ2-1	TRBV12-5	TGTGCTAGTGGTTTGGTACCGCACGCGGGGTCTTACAATGAGCAGTTCTTC	CASGLVPHAGSYNEQFF
few	-	TRBJ2-5	TRBV7-9	TGTGCCAGCAGCTTAGCCCATCAGGAGGAACTAAAAGAGACCCAGTACTTC	CASSLAHQEELKETQYF
-	TRBD2	TRBJ2-4	TRBV3-1	TGTGCCAGCAGCCAAGACGGACTAGCGGGGGTTATCCTAGCCAAAAACATTCAGTACTTC	CASSQDGLAGVILAKNIQYF
-	TRBD2	TRBJ2-1	TRBV5-1	TGCGCCAGCAGCTTGGCGCGGGAGGTGGATGAGCAGTTCTTC	CASSLAREVDEQFF
-	TRBD2	TRBJ2-1	TRBV3-1	TGTGCCAGCAGCCTCTGGACTAGCGGGGGACAGTTCTTC	CASSLWTSGGQFF
-	-	TRBJ1-4	TRBV12-3/TRBV12-4	TGTGCCAGCAGTTTGCCCGACAGGCTTAATGAAAAACTGTTTTTT	CASSLPDRLNEKLFF
-	-	TRBJ1-2	TRBV13	TGTGCCAGCAGCTTACGGCGGGGGGCGATAAACTATGGCTACACCTTC	CASSLRRGAINYGYTF
-	TRBD2	TRBJ2-1	TRBV20-1	TGCAGTGCTCCTGGACTAGCGGGAGGTGAGCAGTTCTTC	CSAPGLAGGEQFF
-	-	TRBJ2-1	TRBV21-1	TGTGTCAGCACGGGGGGGGTTTTCTACAATGAGCAGTTCTTC	CVSTGGVFYNEQFF
-	TRBD2	TRBJ2-1	TRBV29-1	TGCAGCGTCCAGGGACTAGCGAACTCCTACAATGAGCAGTTCTTC	CSVQGLANSYNEQFF
many	-	TRBJ2-7	TRBV20-1	TGCAGTGCAGCTACAAACTCCTACGAGCAGTACTTC	CSAATNSYEQYF
-	-	TRBJ1-1	TRBV28	TGTGCCAGCAGTTTGGGGGTCTTTGGGACTGAAGCTTTCTTT	CASSLGVFGTEAFF
-	-	TRBJ2-1	TRBV21-1	TGTGCCAGCAGGGGAACTAGCTCCACCTACAATGAGCAGTTCTTC	CASRGTSSTYNEQFF
-	-	TRBJ2-1	TRBV12-3/TRBV12-4	TGTGCCGGCAGTTTCGCCGCGAACTCCTACAATGAGCAGTTCTTC	CAGSFAANSYNEQFF
-	TRBD2	TRBJ2-1	TRBV11-3	TGTGCCAGCAGCCCCCGAGGAGCGGGAGTCCCCAATGAGCAGTTCTTC	CASSPRGAGVPNEQFF
many	-	TRBJ2-1	TRBV5-1	TGCGCCAGCACCGCCGAAGGGGCCGACTCCTACAATGAGCAGTTCTTC	CASTAEGADSYNEQFF
-	-	TRBJ1-1	TRBV5-1	TGCGCCATCAGCCCTTTGTCGAACACTGAAGCTTTCTTT	CAISPLSNTEAFF
many	TRBD1	TRBJ1-2	TRBV11-2	TGTGCCAGCAGCCTGGGACAGGGGATCTATGGCTACACCTTC	CASSLGQGIYGYTF
few	-	TRBJ2-1	TRBV20-1	TGCAGTGCTCGGACCCGCTCCTACAATGAGCAGTTCTTC	CSARTRSYNEQFF
-	TRBD1	TRBJ2-7	TRBV11-2	TGTGCCAGCAAGATTTCCGGGACAGCGTCCTACGAGCAGTACTTC	CASKISGTASYEQYF
-	-	TRBJ2-5	TRBV4-1	TGCGCCAGCAGCCCGGCCCGCCTCACTAATGAGCAGTACTTC	CASSPARLTNEQYF
-	-	TRBJ2-1	TRBV6-1	TGTGCCAGCAGTGAACCGATACTAACGATCGATGAGCAGTTCTTC	CASSEPILTIDEQFF
-	TRBD1	TRBJ2-7	TRBV27	TGTGCCAGCAGTTTAAGGCAGGGGGAAGTCGACGAGCAGTACTTC	CASSLRQGEVDEQYF
many	-	TRBJ2-7	TRBV29-1	TGCAGCGTTGAGGGCGGAAGGACCTACGAGCAGTACTTC	CSVEGGRTYEQYF
few	-	TRBJ2-3	TRBV6-1	TGTGCCAGCAGGCCTGGACAAGCACCCACAGATACGCAGTATTTT	CASRPGQAPTDTQYF
-	-	TRBJ2-5	TRBV7-2	TGTGCCAGCAGCGAACGGCCCACGACCCAAGAGACCCAGTACTTC	CASSERPTTQETQYF
few	-	TRBJ2-7	TRBV5-1	TGCGCCAGCAGCACGGTTCTGTCGTGGGACTCCCCCCGGGAGCAGTACTTC	CASSTVLSWDSPREQYF
many	TRBD2	TRBJ2-1	TRBV29-1	TGCAGCGTTGGAGGGAGGGCGGTACGCAATGAGCAGTTCTTC	CSVGGRAVRNEQFF
-	-	TRBJ2-7	TRBV27	TGTGCCAGCAGTTCCGAGGGTTCCGAGCAGTACTTC	CASSSEGSEQYF
-	-	TRBJ2-1	TRBV3-1	TGTGCCAGCAGCCAAGACCATAACTACAATGAGCAGTTCTTC	CASSQDHNYNEQFF
few	TRBD2	TRBJ2-1	TRBV28	TGTGCCAGCAGTTTATCAGCGGGAGTGGTCTATGAGCAGTTCTTC	CASSLSAGVVYEQFF
-	-	TRBJ2-7	TRBV10-3	TGTGCCATCAGTGAGACTCCGACAGATACCTACGAGCAGTACTTC	CAISETPTDTYEQYF
-	-	TRBJ1-5	TRBV7-2	TGTGCCAGCAGCTTAACCTCAGGGCCTCTGGGTCAGCCCCAGCATTTT	CASSLTSGPLGQPQHF
few	TRBD2	TRBJ2-1	TRBV20-1	TGCAGTGCTAGAGATGAGCGGGGGGGCCGCCAGGAGCAGTTCTTC	CSARDERGGRQEQFF
-	-	TRBJ1-5	TRBV6-5	TGTGCCAGCAGTCGTCGGGGGGGCAGTGATCAGCCCCAGCATTTT	CASSRRGGSDQPQHF
-	TRBD2	TRBJ2-4	TRBV27	TGTGCCAGCAGTACTATAGCGGGGAGGGACTACGGGCAGTACTTC	CASSTIAGRDYGQYF
-	-	TRBJ2-1	TRBV20-1	TGCAGTGCTAGCCGGACCTCCTACAATGAGCAGTTCTTC	CSASRTSYNEQFF
-	-	TRBJ2-7	TRBV5-1	TGCGCCAGCAGTAGCCAGGGACGGTCCTACGAGCAGTACTTC	CASSSQGRSYEQYF
-	-	TRBJ2-1	TRBV7-9	TGTGCCAGCAGCTTAGAGTTAGAGGTCCATGAGCAGTTCTTC	CASSLELEVHEQFF
-	TRBD2	TRBJ2-3	TRBV4-2	TGTGCCAGCAGCGGACCGACTAGCGGGAGCACAGATACGCAGTATTTT	CASSGPTSGSTDTQYF
few	-	TRBJ2-1	TRBV5-5	TGTGCCAGCAGGTTTCAGGGGTTTTCTTTTGATGAGCAGTTCTTC	CASRFQGFSFDEQFF
-	-	TRBJ2-1	TRBV18	TGTGCCAGCTCACCTGGAATTGAAGCGGAGCAGTTCTTC	CASSPGIEAEQFF
-	-	TRBJ2-5	TRBV5-1	TGCGCCAGCAGCTTGGTGGCAGGAAAAGAGACCCAGTACTTC	CASSLVAGKETQYF
-	TRBD1	TRBJ1-2	TRBV6-5	TGTGCCAGCAGCTTGAACAGGGGGCACGACTATGGCTACACCTTC	CASSLNRGHDYGYTF
-	TRBD1	TRBJ1-1	TRBV29-1	TGCAGCGGGATAGACAGGGGAAACACTGAAGCTTTCTTT	CSGIDRGNTEAFF
-	TRBD1	TRBJ2-7	TRBV12-3/TRBV12-4	TGTGCCAGCAGTTTAAGACAGGGGGCTGGGTTCGACGAGCAGTACTTC	CASSLRQGAGFDEQYF
-	-	TRBJ2-7	TRBV18	TGTGCCAGCTCAGAGGAACACCCCTCCTACGAGCAGTACTTC	CASSEEHPSYEQYF
-	TRBD2	TRBJ2-3	TRBV24-1	TGTGCCACCAGTGAACCGACTAGCAGCACAGATACGCAGTATTTT	CATSEPTSSTDTQYF
-	-	TRBJ2-1	TRBV5-1	TGCGCCAGCAGCTTTTTTGCTAGCCTCAATGAGCAGTTCTTC	CASSFFASLNEQFF